This T cell receptor (beta chain) stems from a study of blood T cell repertoires in COVID-19. Whole-study context: The United States, Italy and Spain were the sources of the acute and convalescent COVID-19 samples. Sample material is recorded as cDNA or gDNA derived from T cells, B-cell-depleted T cells, or PBMCs.

In the study's own analysis: Nucleated cell number was recorded as an estimate derived from reference gene primer amplification. The method was immunoSEQ multiplex PCR; TCRdb's version includes in-frame clones alone and lacks a portion of them. D and trimming were read from the DNA, whereas the V and J calls and clone size are those reported in that table. Here the sample spans approximately 280,000 clones, approximately 88% being singletons. V was pared by 4 bases and J by 5 bases, with 15 bases between. The germline gives CDR1 SGHRS, CDR2 YFSETQ. The CDR3 sequence is 14 residues long. Sequenced material: peripheral blood. J is TRBJ2-5 and V is TRBV5-1, with D possibly being TRBD1 (6 bases). The TCR comes from a man aged 50 or older with acute or convalescent COVID-19. The CDR3 sequence is CASSPMGAEETQYF. The CDR3 DNA sequence: TGCGCCAGCAGCCCGATGGGGGCCGAGGAGACCCAGTACTTC.